The clone carrying this T cell receptor (beta chain) came up many times. V was trimmed by 0 bases and J by 1 base, leaving 8 bases between them. Per the germline V gene, CDR1 is SGHDT and CDR2 is YYEEEE. The CDR3 spans 16 residues. These data originate in a study of read filtering for tumor transcriptome and immune sequencing. The library was built from around 0.4 ug RNA with molecular barcoded adaptors for alpha/delta and beta/gamma chains. TCRdb re-analysed the reads in MiXCR, keeping a single row per CDR3 protein. The sample yields fewer than 45,000 distinct CDR3 sequences, roughly 12% seen once. The source is a donor aged 40 or older with multiple myeloma. The V gene is TRBV5-6, the J gene TRBJ2-6; the D is unclear. Sequencing was performed on a population of CD138-negative cells sorted from bone marrow. The CDR3 region is CASSLDSASGANVLTF. CDR3 sequence (DNA): TGTGCCAGCAGCTTGGACAGCGCTTCTGGGGCCAACGTCCTGACTTTC.